This T cell receptor beta chain is from a study of T cells in Graves' hyperthyroidism and ophthalmopathy. Notes on the study in general: From stable hyperthyroidism, ophthalmopathy was separated by a 13 V-J model.

Under 3 months was the duration of disease in ophthalmopathy patients, who also had a Clinical Activity Score of at least 3 and a NOSPECS grade of at least 4. Those patients with uncontrolled infection, other autoimmune disease, pregnancy or lactation were excluded. Together with thyroid ultrasound, orbital computed tomography, serum thyroxine and TRAb, clinical symptoms were used for diagnoses. The length of the CDR3 is 14 residues. Germline V gives CDR1 SGDLS, CDR2 YYNGEE. With 3 bases clipped from V and 8 bases from J, the junction kept 6 bases outside the gene matches. This clonotype was observed a handful of times. The antigen is not known. Researchers took RNA transcripts and amplified the TCR beta CDR3 regions from them. An initial round of RT-PCR targeting the TCR CDR3 relied on the HTBI primer set. Each CDR3 protein is one row after TCRdb ran MiXCR on the multiplex PCR reads. The table includes hundreds of thousands of distinct CDR3 sequences, roughly 15% detected once.

The specimen sequenced was blood. The gene calls are TRBV9 and TRBJ2-4, with TRBD2 matching 9 bases. The receptor's source is a woman aged 50 to 65 with Graves' ophthalmopathy. For the CDR3, the DNA is TGTGCCAGCAGCGGTAGCGGGAGCGGGCACATTCAGTACTTC. It specifies CASSGSGSGHIQYF.